The 12 T cell receptor beta chains below come from one sample, sequenced in a study of T cell responses to AZD1222 COVID-19 vaccine (TCRdb year 2021). The sample's time point label, decoded: baseline before first vaccination. To prepare the library, the immunoSEQ multiplex PCR assay was applied. Imported from immuneACCESS, the table was reduced by TCRdb to in-frame sequences with V and J called. These copies leave out some clones; in studies compared against another copy, an unresolved V gene accounts for under half, and the cause of the remainder is not known. The sample has roughly 190,000 clones on record, 93% of them singletons. The ten biggest clones cover about 3.9% of the sample. The starting material was peripheral blood, obtained on day 0 of AZD1222 vaccination. The source is an adult in good health.

This chain joins TRBV19 and TRBJ1-2; 7 bases agree with TRBD1. The CDR3 is 14 residues long. V lost 3 bases to trimming and J lost 5 bases; unmatched junction nucleotides: 6. Germline values: CDR1 LNHDA, CDR2 SQIVND (reference sequence). The CDR3 DNA sequence: TGTGCCAGTAGTATCGACAGGGCAGTGTATGGCTACACCTTC. It translates to CASSIDRAVYGYTF. The whole variable domain, remainder taken from reference TRBV19 and TRBJ1-2, is DGGITQSPKYLFRKEGQNVTLSCEQNLNHDAMYWYRQDPGQGLRLIYYSQIVNDFQKGDIAEGYSVSREKKESFPLTVTSAQKNPTAFYLCASSIDRAVYGYTFGSGTRLTVV.

This chain uses TRBV5-6 with TRBJ1-1; the match to TRBD1 covers 10 bases. With 4 bases clipped from V and 0 bases from J, the junction kept 3 bases outside the gene matches. This CDR3 is built from 15 residues. Per germline, CDR1 SGHDT and CDR2 YYEEEE. The DNA of the CDR3 is TGTGCCAGCAGCCTCGGGACAGGGGTGAACACTGAAGCTTTCTTT. It translates to CASSLGTGVNTEAFF.

The J gene is TRBJ1-4, the V gene TRBV7-9, with no clear D. CDR3 length: 15 residues. The ends were cut back, 0 bases at V and 7 bases at J, with 12 bases in the middle. Germline CDR1 and CDR2: SEHNR and FQNEAQ (reference sequence). The CDR3 is CASSLAGGVGEKLFF. The CDR3 nucleotides are TGTGCCAGCAGCTTAGCTGGTGGGGTTGGTGAAAAACTGTTTTTT.

The chain joins TRBV4-2 to TRBJ2-1; D remains unclear. The germline V and J ends were trimmed by 0 bases and 1 base, with 13 bases remaining between them. CDR1 and CDR2 from the germline V gene are LGHNA and YNFKEQ. This CDR3 has 17 amino acids. The CDR3 sequence is CASSQDIEEFSYNEQFF. The CDR3 DNA sequence: TGTGCCAGCAGCCAAGATATAGAGGAGTTTTCCTACAATGAGCAGTTCTTC.

The rearrangement links TRBV30 to TRBJ2-7; 9 bases are shared with TRBD1. The CDR3 covers 14 residues. The ends lost 3 bases at V and 3 bases at J; junction bases unmatched: 6. The germline gives CDR1 GTSNPN, CDR2 SVGIG (reference sequence). Here the CDR3 reads CAWSTQGANYEQYF. Written as DNA, the CDR3 is TGTGCCTGGAGCACACAGGGGGCGAACTACGAGCAGTACTTC.

The chain couples TRBV7-9 to TRBJ1-2; no definite D call. The CDR3 runs 14 residues. Germline V gene data show CDR1 as SEHNR and CDR2 as FQNEAQ (reference sequence). The ends were cut back, 7 bases at V and 4 bases at J, with 16 bases in the middle. CDR3 coding DNA: TGTGCCAGCACCAAGGCGGCGGACCCCTATGGCTACACCTTC. This codes for CASTKAADPYGYTF.

The genes are TRBV10-3 and TRBJ1-5; tentative D call: TRBD1 (6 bases). Trimming left V 10 bases short and J 6 bases short, with 22 bases between. The germline V gene encodes CDR1 ENHRY and CDR2 SYGVKD. CDR3 size: 15 residues. The DNA for the CDR3 is TGTGCCACCAACTCCGTAGGGGGGACGGTTCAGCCCCAGCATTTT. It encodes CATNSVGGTVQPQHF.

The chain links TRBV19 to TRBJ1-4; D remains ambiguous. V lost 10 bases to trimming and J lost 3 bases, with 9 bases between them. The CDR3 runs to 12 residues. CDR1 is LNHDA and CDR2 is SQIVND in the germline V gene (reference sequence). Here the CDR3 DNA reads TGTGCCACCAGCTCGGCTAATGAAAAACTGTTTTTT. Its protein product is CATSSANEKLFF.

V gene TRBV18 combines with J gene TRBJ1-1; 9 bases line up with TRBD1. CDR1 is KGHSH, CDR2 LQKENI, per germline. There are 15 residues in the CDR3. After removal of 7 bases from V and 3 bases from J, the junction contained 9 bases not matched to a gene. CDR3: CASYGQGIRYTEAFF. The CDR3 DNA is TGTGCCAGCTACGGACAGGGGATAAGATACACTGAAGCTTTCTTT.

The rearrangement joins TRBV4-1 to TRBJ1-1; no clear D gene. Germline loops: CDR1 MGHRA, CDR2 YSYEKL. CDR3 length equals 15 residues. Between the trimmed V and J ends, which lost 1 base and 3 bases, there was a span of 12 bases. CDR3 coding DNA: TGCGCCAGCAGCCAAGTTAGAGCTACGGACACTGAAGCTTTCTTT. Translating it yields CASSQVRATDTEAFF.

This chain links TRBV3-1 (or the pseudogene TRBV3-2) with TRBJ2-5; D possibly uses TRBD1 or TRBD2 (5 bases each). With 8 bases removed from V and 5 bases from J, the gap between germline ends came to 12 bases. CDR1 and CDR2 (germline): LGHDT, YNNKEL (reference sequence). CDR3 length: 12 residues. The CDR3: CASRRGTETQYF. CDR3 sequence (DNA): TGTGCCAGCCGACGGGGCACGGAGACCCAGTACTTC.

The V call is TRBV30, the J call TRBJ1-1, with D tentatively TRBD1 (5 bases). Germline V lookup: CDR1 GTSNPN, CDR2 SVGIG (reference sequence). CDR3 length: 10 amino acids. Trimming took 6 bases from V and 7 from J, leaving 9 bases between them. DNA of the CDR3: TGTGCCTGTGCGACAGTTGAAGCTTTCTTT. Translating gives CACATVEAFF.